One sample yielded the 28 T cell receptor beta chains listed below, sequenced in a study of patients and donors after allogeneic stem cell transplantation. MiXCR, run by TCRdb on the RT-PCR reads, gives a single entry per CDR3 protein. The sample holds some 960,000 distinct CDR3 sequences, roughly 18% seen once. The sample consisted of blood, either unsorted or a sorted T cell fraction (not recorded which). These TCRs come from a human donor who was either an allogeneic HSCT recipient or a stem cell or donor lymphocyte infusion donor (not recorded which). It is not recorded whose cells these are; they may come from a transplant donor.

This clonotype was seen a few times. This chain joins TRBV5-1 and TRBJ2-1, with D perhaps matching TRBD2 (6 bases). CDR1 and CDR2 from the germline V gene are SGHRS and YFSETQ. This CDR3 comprises 16 residues. The V and J ends lost 2 bases and 4 bases respectively, with 16 bases between them. The CDR3 is CASSFFSREPYNEQFF. The CDR3 DNA follows: TGCGCCAGCAGCTTCTTCTCCCGGGAGCCATACAATGAGCAGTTCTTC.

The V and J genes are TRBV24-1 and TRBJ2-3, with D perhaps matching TRBD1 or TRBD2 (5 bases each). The CDR3 runs to 13 residues. The V and J ends lost 9 bases and 1 base respectively, with 10 bases between them. Germline CDR1 and CDR2: KGHDR and SFDVKD. The CDR3 loop is CATGAAGTDTQYF. DNA for the CDR3: TGTGCCACCGGGGCAGCGGGCACAGATACGCAGTATTTT.

This clonotype occurred a few times. The chain is built from TRBV11-2 and TRBJ2-5; D is perhaps TRBD1 (6 bases). Germline V lookup: CDR1 SGHAT, CDR2 FQNNGV. V was cut by 2 bases and J by 4 bases, with 17 bases left in between. The CDR3 has 16 amino acids. CDR3 nucleotides: TGTGCCAGCAGCTTAAGTTATGGGGGCGAGAGAGAGACCCAGTACTTC. Protein product: CASSLSYGGERETQYF.

At least ten counts were recorded for this clonotype. The chain has TRBV6-5 and TRBJ2-4; D may be TRBD1 (6 bases). CDR1 MNHEY and CDR2 SVGAGI come from the germline V gene. CDR3 size: 18 residues. V was clipped by 0 bases and J by 0 bases, with 15 bases between them. In nucleotides, the CDR3 is TGTGCCAGCAGTTACTCAGGGGGAGATTCGCTAGCCAAAAACATTCAGTACTTC. Translated, it gives CASSYSGGDSLAKNIQYF.

In its sample, this clonotype was seen a few times. The chain joins TRBV15 to TRBJ1-2; D unclear. There are 14 residues in the CDR3. Per the germline V gene, CDR1 is LNHNV and CDR2 is YYDKDF (reference sequence). The V gene lost 6 bases and the J gene lost 4 bases, with 15 bases spanning the gap. The CDR3 sequence is CATREDGPGYGYTF. DNA of the CDR3: TGTGCCACCAGAGAGGACGGGCCAGGCTATGGCTACACCTTC.

This clonotype was recorded a few times. CDR3 amino acids: CSARDHWGTQYF. The CDR3 nucleotides are TGCAGTGCTAGAGATCATTGGGGAACCCAGTACTTC. This chain connects TRBV20-1 to TRBJ2-5, with D unclear. CDR3 length: 12 amino acids. Germline V gene lookup returns CDR1 DFQATT and CDR2 SNEGSKA (reference sequence). Trimming left V 0 bases short and J 8 bases short, with 10 bases between.

The rearrangement joins TRBV5-1 to TRBJ2-7, with D perhaps matching TRBD1 (6 bases). CDR3 length: 13 residues. Germline values: CDR1 SGHRS, CDR2 YFSETQ. Trimming removed 5 bases from V and 4 bases from J, with 13 bases in between. CDR3 sequence reads: CASRGGVSYEQYF. The CDR3 DNA reads TGCGCCAGCAGAGGGGGAGTAAGTTACGAGCAGTACTTC.

The chain combines TRBV4-1 with TRBJ1-6, with TRBD1 matching 9 bases. V gave up 6 bases and J gave up 10 bases; unmatched junction bases: 13. There are 16 residues in the CDR3. Germline CDR1 reads MGHRA; CDR2 reads YSYEKL. This CDR3 is CASSPTGTGTGSPLHF. The DNA of the CDR3 is TGCGCCAGCAGTCCTACCGGGACAGGGACGGGATCACCCCTCCACTTT.

A few counts support this clonotype. The V call is TRBV7-6, the J call TRBJ2-3, with D maybe TRBD1 (6 bases). V gave up 5 bases and J gave up 4 bases, with 22 bases separating them. Germline V gene lookup returns CDR1 SGHVS and CDR2 FNYEAQ. The CDR3 consists of 17 residues. For the CDR3, the DNA is TGTGCCAGCAGCACGATATCGGACAGTACCAGCGCAGATACGCAGTATTTT. As protein: CASSTISDSTSADTQYF.

The chain has TRBV5-1 and TRBJ1-1; 9 bases agree with TRBD1. J gave up 4 bases and V 2 bases, and 6 bases lay outside the gene matches. This CDR3 contains 15 residues. The germline CDR1 and CDR2 sequences are SGHRS and YFSETQ. This chain's CDR3 is CASSLQTGGRTEAFF. The CDR3 DNA follows: TGCGCCAGCAGCTTACAAACAGGGGGCCGCACTGAAGCTTTCTTT.

The V call is TRBV7-9, the J call TRBJ2-3; D is uncertain. This CDR3 region has 12 residues. The germline CDR1 and CDR2 sequences are SEHNR and FQNEAQ (reference sequence). V was shortened by 10 bases and J by 0 bases, with 8 bases between the two germline ends. The CDR3 DNA reads as TGTGCCACCGCCGTTAGCACAGATACGCAGTATTTT. Translating gives CATAVSTDTQYF.

V usage is TRBV30 and J usage is TRBJ1-2, with 7 bases identical to TRBD1. After removal of 0 bases from V and 8 bases from J, the junction contained 3 bases not matched to a gene. The CDR3 sequence is 12 residues long. Germline CDR1 reads GTSNPN; CDR2 reads SVGIG (reference sequence). CDR3 sequence: CAWSVTGEGYTF. The CDR3 DNA reads TGTGCCTGGAGTGTAACAGGGGAAGGCTACACCTTC. The full variable domain, completed using reference TRBV30 and TRBJ1-2, is SQTIHQWPATLVQPVGSPLSLECTVEGTSNPNLYWYRQAAGRGLQLLFYSVGIGQISSEVPQNLSASRPQDRQFILSSKKLLLSDSGFYLCAWSVTGEGYTFGSGTRLTVV.

The chain is built from TRBV7-2 and TRBJ2-5, with 7 bases identical to TRBD1. Germline V gives CDR1 SGHTA, CDR2 FQGNSA. The CDR3 extends over 14 amino acids. J gave up 4 bases and V 1 base, and 3 bases lay outside the gene matches. The CDR3 coding sequence is TGTGCCAGCAGCTTAGAGACAGGGCTAGAGACCCAGTACTTC. The encoded protein is CASSLETGLETQYF.

This clonotype has just a few counts. The chain is built from TRBV3-1 and TRBJ2-7; tentative D call: TRBD2 (6 bases). This CDR3 region has 13 residues. Trimming pared 2 bases from V and 6 bases from J, leaving 11 bases between. Per the germline V gene, CDR1 is LGHDT and CDR2 is YNNKEL (reference sequence). The CDR3 sequence is CASSQRLVFEQYF. The CDR3 nucleotides are TGTGCCAGCAGCCAAAGACTAGTTTTCGAGCAGTACTTC.

The rearrangement joins TRBV7-2 to TRBJ2-5; 14 bases match TRBD2. The CDR3 has 16 residues. The junction had 8 bases not matched to a gene; V was cut back by 6 bases and J by 5 bases. Germline values: CDR1 SGHTA, CDR2 FQGNSA. The CDR3 DNA reads as TGTGCCAGCAGTCCCCGACTAGCGGGAGGGGGTGAGACCCAGTACTTC. This encodes CASSPRLAGGGETQYF.

V and J are TRBV6-5 and TRBJ2-4; D perhaps matches TRBD2 (5 bases). This CDR3 has 16 amino acids. The V gene's germline CDR1 is MNHEY and CDR2 SVGAGI. Trimming shortened V by 0 bases and J by 7 bases, and 16 bases separated the two germline ends. CDR3 in DNA: TGTGCCAGCAGTTACTCGGAGGCCCAGTGGAGGAACATTCAGTACTTC. Translation: CASSYSEAQWRNIQYF.

Here the CDR3 DNA reads TGCGCCAGCAGTAAACAGGGCTATGAATCACCCCTCCACTTT. As protein: CASSKQGYESPLHF. V and J are TRBV5-1 and TRBJ1-6; the D gene is possibly TRBD1 (6 bases). Trimming left V 5 bases short and J 10 bases short, with 16 bases between. From germline, CDR1 is SGHRS and CDR2 YFSETQ. CDR3 length equals 14 residues. The complete variable domain, with remaining parts taken from reference TRBV5-1 and TRBJ1-6, reads KAGVTQTPRYLIKTRGQQVTLSCSPISGHRSVSWYQQTPGQGLQFLFEYFSETQRNKGNFPGRFSGRQFSNSRSEMNVSTLELGDSALYLCASSKQGYESPLHFGNGTRLTVT.

The V call is TRBV29-1, the J call TRBJ2-3; 7 bases line up with TRBD1. V lost 6 bases to trimming and J lost 2 bases; unmatched junction nucleotides: 5. This CDR3 region has 13 residues. Germline assignment: CDR1 SQVTM and CDR2 ANQGSEA. CDR3 region: CSVDRLDTDTQYF. CDR3 nucleotide sequence: TGCAGCGTGGACAGGCTAGACACAGATACGCAGTATTTT.

In its sample, this clonotype was seen a few times. The chain combines TRBV6-1 with TRBJ2-2, with D unclear. This CDR3 has 15 amino acids. Germline V lookup: CDR1 MNHNS, CDR2 SASEGT. V was trimmed by 2 bases and J by 0 bases, leaving 7 bases between them. The CDR3 loop reads CASSESQPNTGELFF. The CDR3 region has the DNA TGTGCCAGCAGTGAATCACAGCCGAACACCGGGGAGCTGTTTTTT.

In this sample, this clonotype turned up a few times. J is TRBJ2-7 and V is TRBV12-3 or TRBV12-4; unclear D gene. Trimming removed 4 bases from V and 0 bases from J, with 10 bases in between. The CDR3 runs 14 residues. Here the CDR3 DNA reads TGTGCCAGCAGTTCACGAGAAAGCTCCTACGAGCAGTACTTC. This gives the protein CASSSRESSYEQYF.

The table lists this clonotype with a few counts. The CDR3 loop reads CASSVRAGNTEAFF. Here the CDR3 DNA reads TGTGCCAGCAGTGTTCGGGCAGGGAACACTGAAGCTTTCTTT. The V and J genes are TRBV25-1 and TRBJ1-1, with no clear D. Germline V gene sequence: CDR1 MGHDK, CDR2 SYGVNS. The CDR3 spans 14 residues. With 4 bases removed from V and 1 base from J, the gap between germline ends came to 10 bases.

In this sample, this clonotype turned up a few times. The chain combines TRBV12-3 or TRBV12-4 with TRBJ1-2, with D hard to call. CDR3 length: 11 residues. Trimming took 6 bases from V and 6 from J, leaving 8 bases between them. The CDR3 protein is CASRHGHGYTF. As DNA, the CDR3 is TGTGCCAGCAGGCATGGCCATGGCTACACCTTC.

This chain uses TRBV6-5 with TRBJ2-5; D ambiguous. The CDR3 is made up of 13 amino acids. From germline, CDR1 is MNHEY and CDR2 SVGAGI. V lost 3 bases and J 2 bases, leaving 7 bases between the germline ends. The CDR3 nucleotides read TGTGCCAGCAGTTATAGGCTACAAGAGACCCAGTACTTC. Its protein is CASSYRLQETQYF.

V gene TRBV20-1 combines with J gene TRBJ1-2; D is perhaps TRBD1 (6 bases). The germline V gene has CDR1 DFQATT and CDR2 SNEGSKA (reference sequence). The CDR3 length is 17 residues. Trimming removed 0 bases from V and 2 bases from J, with 19 bases in between. CDR3 sequence: CSARDGGGLGPNYGYTF. CDR3 nucleotides: TGCAGTGCTAGAGATGGAGGGGGTTTAGGGCCAAACTATGGCTACACCTTC.

The table lists this clonotype with many counts. The chain has TRBV20-1 and TRBJ2-1, with 12 bases fitting TRBD2. The CDR3 extends over 16 amino acids. The V segment lost 1 base and the J segment 6 bases; nucleotides outside the gene matches: 7. Germline V lookup: CDR1 DFQATT, CDR2 SNEGSKA (reference sequence). CDR3 bases: TGCAGTGCTAGAGTTGCTAGCGGGGGGGCCCCCAATGAGCAGTTCTTC. Protein sequence: CSARVASGGAPNEQFF.

This clonotype showed up just a few times. V and J are TRBV6-1 and TRBJ2-2; 7 bases line up with TRBD2. Germline CDR1 reads MNHNS; CDR2 reads SASEGT. Germline trimming cut 5 bases from V and 7 bases from J; bases unmatched to any gene: 13. This CDR3 region has 16 residues. The chain's CDR3 is CASSRKRTGRGGELFF. CDR3 DNA: TGTGCCAGCAGTCGCAAACGGACGGGGAGGGGCGGGGAGCTGTTTTTT.

This clonotype was seen ten or more times. The chain has TRBV10-3 and TRBJ2-3; D call uncertain. V was trimmed by 0 bases and J by 2 bases, leaving 9 bases between them. Germline V CDR1 and CDR2: ENHRY, SYGVKD. The CDR3 extends over 15 amino acids. The CDR3 reads CAISESFTPTDTQYF. CDR3 in DNA: TGTGCCATCAGTGAGTCCTTCACACCCACAGATACGCAGTATTTT.

DNA of the CDR3: TGCAGCGTTGAAGAACTGGCTACCCAAGAGACCCAGTACTTC. Amino acids: CSVEELATQETQYF. V gene TRBV29-1 combines with J gene TRBJ2-5; D gene unclear. The CDR3 has 14 amino acids. V shed 0 bases and J shed 1 base, with 9 bases lying between them. Germline CDR1 SQVTM, CDR2 ANQGSEA.